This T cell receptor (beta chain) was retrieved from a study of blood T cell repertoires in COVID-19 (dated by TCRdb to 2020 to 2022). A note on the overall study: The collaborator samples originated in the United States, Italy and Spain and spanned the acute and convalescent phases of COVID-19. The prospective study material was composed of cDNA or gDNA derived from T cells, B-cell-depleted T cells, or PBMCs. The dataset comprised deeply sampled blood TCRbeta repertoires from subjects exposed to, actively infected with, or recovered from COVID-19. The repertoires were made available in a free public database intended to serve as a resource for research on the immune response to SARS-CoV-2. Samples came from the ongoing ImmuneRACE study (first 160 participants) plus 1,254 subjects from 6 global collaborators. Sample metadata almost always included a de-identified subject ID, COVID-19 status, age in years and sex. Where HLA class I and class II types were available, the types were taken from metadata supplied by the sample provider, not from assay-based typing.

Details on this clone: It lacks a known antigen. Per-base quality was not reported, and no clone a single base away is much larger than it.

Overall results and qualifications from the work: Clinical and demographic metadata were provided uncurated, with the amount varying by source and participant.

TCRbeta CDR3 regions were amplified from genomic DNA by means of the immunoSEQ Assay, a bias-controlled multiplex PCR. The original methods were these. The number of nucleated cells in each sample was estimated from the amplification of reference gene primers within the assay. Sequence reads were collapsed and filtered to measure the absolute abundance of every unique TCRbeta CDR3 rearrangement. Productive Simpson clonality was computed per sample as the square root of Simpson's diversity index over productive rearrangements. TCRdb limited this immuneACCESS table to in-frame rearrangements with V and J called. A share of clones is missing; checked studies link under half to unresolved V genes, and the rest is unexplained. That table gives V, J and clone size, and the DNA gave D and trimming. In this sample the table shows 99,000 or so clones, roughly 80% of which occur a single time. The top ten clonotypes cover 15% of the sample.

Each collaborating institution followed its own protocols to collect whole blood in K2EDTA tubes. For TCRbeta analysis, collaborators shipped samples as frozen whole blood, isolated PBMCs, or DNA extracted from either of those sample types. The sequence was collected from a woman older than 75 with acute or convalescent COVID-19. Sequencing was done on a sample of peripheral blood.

The DNA sequence is given as TGTGCCAGCAGCTTAGATCGACAGGAGAACACTGAAGCTTTCTTT. It translates to CASSLDRQENTEAFF. Recombination linked TRBV11-2 to TRBJ1-1; TRBD1 might be the D gene, on 6 matching bases. The CDR3 runs 15 amino acids, cysteine and phenylalanine included. The read is trimmed to its CDR3 DNA, 45 bases read in frame from base 1. V and J lose 0 bases and 1 base, and a span of 9 bases separates them. In the germline V gene, CDR1 corresponds to SGHAT and CDR2 to FQNNGV.